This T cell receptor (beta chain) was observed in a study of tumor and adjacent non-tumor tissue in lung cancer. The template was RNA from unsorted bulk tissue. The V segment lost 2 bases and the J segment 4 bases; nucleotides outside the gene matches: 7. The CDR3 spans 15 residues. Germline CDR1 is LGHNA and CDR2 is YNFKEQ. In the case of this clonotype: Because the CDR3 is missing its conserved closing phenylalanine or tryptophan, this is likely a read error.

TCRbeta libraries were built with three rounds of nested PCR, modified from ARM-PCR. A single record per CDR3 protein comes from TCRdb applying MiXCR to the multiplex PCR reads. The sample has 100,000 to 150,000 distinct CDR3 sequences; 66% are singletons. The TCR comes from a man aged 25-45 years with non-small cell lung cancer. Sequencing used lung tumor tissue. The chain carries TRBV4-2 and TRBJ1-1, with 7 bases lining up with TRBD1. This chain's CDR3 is CASSQPTDRATEAFY. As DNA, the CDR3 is TGTGCCAGCAGCCAACCTACTGACAGGGCCACTGAAGCTTTCTAT.